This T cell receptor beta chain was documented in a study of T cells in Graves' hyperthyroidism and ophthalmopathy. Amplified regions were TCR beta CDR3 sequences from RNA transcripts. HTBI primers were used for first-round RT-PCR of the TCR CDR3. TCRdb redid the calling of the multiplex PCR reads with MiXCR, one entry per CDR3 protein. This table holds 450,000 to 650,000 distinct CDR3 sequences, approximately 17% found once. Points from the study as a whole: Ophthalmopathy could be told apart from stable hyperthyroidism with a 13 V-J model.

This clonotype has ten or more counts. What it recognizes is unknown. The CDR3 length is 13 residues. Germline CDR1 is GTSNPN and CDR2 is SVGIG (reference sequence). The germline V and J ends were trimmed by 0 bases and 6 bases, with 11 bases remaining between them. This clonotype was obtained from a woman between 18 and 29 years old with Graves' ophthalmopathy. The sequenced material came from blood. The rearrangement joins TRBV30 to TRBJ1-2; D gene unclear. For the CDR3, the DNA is TGTGCCTGGAGTGTAGGTAGTAGGCATGGCTACACCTTC. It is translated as CAWSVGSRHGYTF.